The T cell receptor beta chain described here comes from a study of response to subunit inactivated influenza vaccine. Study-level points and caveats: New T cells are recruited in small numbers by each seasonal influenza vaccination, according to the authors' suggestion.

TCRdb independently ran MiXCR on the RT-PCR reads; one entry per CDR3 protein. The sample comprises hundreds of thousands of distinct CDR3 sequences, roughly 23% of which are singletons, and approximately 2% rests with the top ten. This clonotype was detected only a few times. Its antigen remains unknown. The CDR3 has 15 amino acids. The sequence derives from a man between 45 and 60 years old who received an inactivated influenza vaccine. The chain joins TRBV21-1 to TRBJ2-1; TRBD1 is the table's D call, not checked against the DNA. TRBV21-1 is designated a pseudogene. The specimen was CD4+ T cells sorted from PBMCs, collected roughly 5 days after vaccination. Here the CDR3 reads CASSDPGHFDNEQFF. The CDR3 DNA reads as TGTGCCAGCAGCGACCCGGGACATTTCGACAATGAGCAGTTCTTC.